The subject of this entry is one TCR beta chain. The data were obtained in a study of cytomegalovirus exposure and HLA in healthy donors. Germline-derived CDR1 and CDR2 are MNHEY and SMNVEV (reference sequence). CDR3 length equals 13 residues. The ends were cut back, 5 bases at V and 11 bases at J, with 16 bases in the middle. Profiled with immunoSEQ multiplex PCR; TCRdb holds only in-frame clones, not every one. The table has around 150,000 clones, about nine tenths seen once; the top ten hold around a tenth. This chain uses TRBV27 with TRBJ2-1, with D possibly being TRBD2 (7 bases). The clonotype originates from a woman in her late teens or twenties in good health and CMV-seropositive. The specimen sequenced was PBMCs. The CDR3 sequence is CASSLRGEGKQFF. DNA for the CDR3: TGTGCCAGCAGTCTGAGGGGGGAGGGGAAGCAGTTCTTC.